This entry features one T cell receptor (beta chain) sequence. The CDR3 length is 10 residues. Germline CDR1 SQVTM, CDR2 ANQGSEA. V shed 4 bases and J shed 7 bases, with 7 bases lying between them. Both TRBC1 and TRBC2 were covered by a beta constant-region primer of two equimolar oligonucleotides. MiXCR, run by TCRdb on the UMI-ligation and nested PCR reads, gives a single entry per CDR3 protein. The sample carries about 90,000 distinct CDR3 sequences, roughly 7% recorded once. The data stem from a study of naive and memory T cell subsets. This chain links TRBV29-1 with TRBJ1-2; D not certain. The receptor's source is a human donor in good health. Sequenced: central memory CD4+ T cells from blood. The CDR3 loop is CSVGTSGYTF. The CDR3, as DNA: TGCAGCGTTGGGACTAGTGGCTACACCTTC.